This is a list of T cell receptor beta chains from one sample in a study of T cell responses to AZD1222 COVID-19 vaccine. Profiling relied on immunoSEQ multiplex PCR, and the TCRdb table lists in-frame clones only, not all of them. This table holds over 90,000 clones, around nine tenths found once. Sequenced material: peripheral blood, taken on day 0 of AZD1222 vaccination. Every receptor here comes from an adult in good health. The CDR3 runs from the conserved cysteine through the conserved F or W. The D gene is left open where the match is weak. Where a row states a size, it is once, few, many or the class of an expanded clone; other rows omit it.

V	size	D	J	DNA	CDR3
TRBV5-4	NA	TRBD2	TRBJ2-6	TGTGCCAGCAGCATGGGCGGACTAGCGGCCTCTGGGGCCAACGTCCTGACTTTC	CASSMGGLAASGANVLTF
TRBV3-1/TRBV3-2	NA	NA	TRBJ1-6	TGTGCCAGCAGCCAAGGGACGGCGGGCTCACCCCTCCACTTT	CASSQGTAGSPLHF
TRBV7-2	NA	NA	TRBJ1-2	TGTGCCAGCAGCTTCGACAGGTTCTCGGGGTATGGCTACACCTTC	CASSFDRFSGYGYTF
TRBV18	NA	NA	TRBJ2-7	TGTGCCAGCTCACCATCCCAGGAGAGCTCCTACGAGCAGTACTTC	CASSPSQESSYEQYF
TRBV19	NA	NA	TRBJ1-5	TGTGCCAGTAGTATAGAGCACGGGCCCCAGCATTTT	CASSIEHGPQHF
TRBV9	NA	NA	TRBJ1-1	TGTGCCAGCAGCGTAGTTGAGCTAATGAACACTGAAGCTTTCTTT	CASSVVELMNTEAFF
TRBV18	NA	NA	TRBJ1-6	TGTGCCAGCTCACCCCAAGACGGGAGGGGTTCACCCCTCCACTTT	CASSPQDGRGSPLHF
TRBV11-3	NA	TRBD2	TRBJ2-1	TGTGCCAGCAGCTTCCGGGAGGGCGGCAATGAGCAGTTCTTC	CASSFREGGNEQFF
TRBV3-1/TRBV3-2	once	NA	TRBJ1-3	TGTGCCAGCAGCCCCCGCCTAACTGGAAACACCATATATTTT	CASSPRLTGNTIYF
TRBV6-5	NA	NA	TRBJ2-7	TGTGCCAGCAGTTACCCTGAAGGGGGGCAGTACTTC	CASSYPEGGQYF
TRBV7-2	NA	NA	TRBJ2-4	TGTGCCAGCAGCCCCAAAGCGGCGAAAAACATTCAGTACTTC	CASSPKAAKNIQYF
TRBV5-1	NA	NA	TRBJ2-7	TGCGCCAGCAGCTTGGCATTCTACGAGCAGTACTTC	CASSLAFYEQYF
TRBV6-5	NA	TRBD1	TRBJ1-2	TGTGCCAGCAGTTACTCGGTGCAGGGGGAAGAGAATGGCTACACCTTC	CASSYSVQGEENGYTF
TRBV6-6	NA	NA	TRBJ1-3	TGTGCCAGCAATACGAACTCTGGAAACACCATATATTTT	CASNTNSGNTIYF
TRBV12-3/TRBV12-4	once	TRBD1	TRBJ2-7	TGTGCCAGCTCGGGACAGGGGGCGGAGGAGCAGTACTTC	CASSGQGAEEQYF
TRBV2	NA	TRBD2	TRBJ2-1	TGTGCCAACGCTAGCGGGGAACACAATGAGCAGTTCTTC	CANASGEHNEQFF
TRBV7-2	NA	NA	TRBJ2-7	TGTGCCAGCAGCTTAGCGAATTACGAGCAGTACTTC	CASSLANYEQYF
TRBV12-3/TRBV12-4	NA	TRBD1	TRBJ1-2	TGTGCCAGCAGCGCGGGACAGGGCTATGGCTACACCTTC	CASSAGQGYGYTF
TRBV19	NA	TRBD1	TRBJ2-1	TGTGCCAGTCTGCGGGACAGGGGCTCGAATGAGCAGTTCTTC	CASLRDRGSNEQFF
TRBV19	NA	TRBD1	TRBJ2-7	TGTGCCAGTACGGGGACAGGGTGGTACGAGCAGTACTTC	CASTGTGWYEQYF
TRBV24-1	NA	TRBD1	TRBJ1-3	TGTGCCACCAGTGAACCACCGGGACAGGGACTGCGGGGCATATATTTT	CATSEPPGQGLRGIYF
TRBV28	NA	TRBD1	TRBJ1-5	TGTGCCAGCAGTTCCCAGACAGGGGGCCAGCCCCAGCATTTT	CASSSQTGGQPQHF
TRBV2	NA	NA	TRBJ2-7	TGTGCCAGCAGTGATTGGTCCTCAGAAACCTACGAGCAGTACTTC	CASSDWSSETYEQYF
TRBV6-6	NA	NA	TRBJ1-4	TGTGCCAGCCGGGAACAGGGAGATGAAAAACTGTTTTTT	CASREQGDEKLFF
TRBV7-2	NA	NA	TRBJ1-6	TGTGCCAGCAGCTTAACCACAGGGTTTTCCAGTTCACCCCTCCACTTT	CASSLTTGFSSSPLHF
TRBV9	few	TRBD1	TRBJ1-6	TGTGCCAGCAGCGAGGGACAGGGTCCCCTCCACTTT	CASSEGQGPLHF
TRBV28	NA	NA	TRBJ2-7	TGTGCCAGCACCCCAAACAAGGACGAGCAGTACTTC	CASTPNKDEQYF
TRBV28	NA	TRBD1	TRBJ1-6	TGTGCCAGCAGTAGAGGACAGGGGCACTTTAATTCACCCCTCCACTTT	CASSRGQGHFNSPLHF
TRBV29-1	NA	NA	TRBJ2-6	TGCAGCGTCGACTCCTCCGGGGCCAACGTCCTGACTTTC	CSVDSSGANVLTF
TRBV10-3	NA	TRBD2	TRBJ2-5	TGTGCCATCAGTGAGTCGTCGCGGGAGGGGGAGACCCAGTACTTC	CAISESSREGETQYF
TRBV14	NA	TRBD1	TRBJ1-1	TGTGCCAGCAGCCGTTTCCGGGGGACAGGGGGCTCTCACACTGAAGCTTTCTTT	CASSRFRGTGGSHTEAFF
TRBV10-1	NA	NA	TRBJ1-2	TGCGCCAGCAGCCGGGACGGACCCTATGGCTACACCTTC	CASSRDGPYGYTF
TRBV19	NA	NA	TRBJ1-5	TGTGCCAGTAGTATAGAGGGCAGAAGTGCTTCTCAGCCCCAGCATTTT	CASSIEGRSASQPQHF
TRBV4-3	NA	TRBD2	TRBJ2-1	TGCGCCAGCAGCCAAGCTTATGGGGGGGGGAACTACAATGAGCAGTTCTTC	CASSQAYGGGNYNEQFF
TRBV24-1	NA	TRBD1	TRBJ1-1	TGTGCCACCAGTGTTACAGGGGGCGTCGGGAAAGCTTTCTTT	CATSVTGGVGKAFF
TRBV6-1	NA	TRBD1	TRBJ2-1	TGTGCCAGCAGTGATCAGGGACAGGGGAGCGATGAGCAGTTCTTC	CASSDQGQGSDEQFF
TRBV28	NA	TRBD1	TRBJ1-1	TGTGCCAGCAGTTTGGGACAGCTTGAAGCTTTCTTT	CASSLGQLEAFF
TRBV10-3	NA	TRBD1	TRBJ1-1	TGTGCCAGCGCCCCTACAGGGGGCACTGAAGCTTTCTTT	CASAPTGGTEAFF
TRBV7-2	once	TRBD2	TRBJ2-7	TGTGCCAGCAGCTTAGCCCCGGGGGGGAGCGGGAGGAACGAGCAGTACTTC	CASSLAPGGSGRNEQYF
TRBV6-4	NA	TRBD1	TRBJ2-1	TGTGCCAGCAGTGACCCGGGACAGGGGGTCAATGAGCAGTTCTTC	CASSDPGQGVNEQFF
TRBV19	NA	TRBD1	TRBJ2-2	TGTGCCAGTAACAAGGGGGCAGGCACCGGGGAGCTGTTTTTT	CASNKGAGTGELFF
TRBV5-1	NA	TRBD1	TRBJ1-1	TGCGCCAGCAGCTCTTCGGGACAGGCGGTACTATTCATGAACACTGAAGCTTTCTTT	CASSSSGQAVLFMNTEAFF
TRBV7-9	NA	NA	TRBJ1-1	TGTGCCAGCAGTCTAAGTCGGAATGAAGCTTTCTTT	CASSLSRNEAFF
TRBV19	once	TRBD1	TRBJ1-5	TGTGCCAGTAGTAGCGGTCCGGGACAGGGGTCGGTAAGACTCAGTCAGCCCCAGCATTTT	CASSSGPGQGSVRLSQPQHF
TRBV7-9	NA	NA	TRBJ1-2	TGTGCCAGCAGCCCCGCCGGGGTATTAGCTAACTATGGCTACACCTTC	CASSPAGVLANYGYTF
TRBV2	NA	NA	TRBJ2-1	TGTGCCAGCGGAGGAGCCACAGGGGGGGGTCGTAATGAGCAGTTCTTC	CASGGATGGGRNEQFF
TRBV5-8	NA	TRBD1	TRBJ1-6	TGTGCCAGCAGCTTGTTGACAGGGGTAAATTCACCCCTCCACTTT	CASSLLTGVNSPLHF
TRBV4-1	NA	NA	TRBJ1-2	TGCGCCAGCAGCCGGGACCTTGGCGATGGCTACACCTTC	CASSRDLGDGYTF
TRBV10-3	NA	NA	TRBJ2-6	TGTGCCATCAGTGAGGGACCGAGCTCTGGGGCCAACGTCCTGACTTTC	CAISEGPSSGANVLTF
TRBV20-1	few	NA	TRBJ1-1	TGCAGTGCTAGGGCGGACACTGAAGCTTTCTTT	CSARADTEAFF
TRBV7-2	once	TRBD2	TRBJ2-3	TGTGCCAGCAGCTTAGATCCAGCGGGGGGGCGGGATACGCAGTATTTT	CASSLDPAGGRDTQYF